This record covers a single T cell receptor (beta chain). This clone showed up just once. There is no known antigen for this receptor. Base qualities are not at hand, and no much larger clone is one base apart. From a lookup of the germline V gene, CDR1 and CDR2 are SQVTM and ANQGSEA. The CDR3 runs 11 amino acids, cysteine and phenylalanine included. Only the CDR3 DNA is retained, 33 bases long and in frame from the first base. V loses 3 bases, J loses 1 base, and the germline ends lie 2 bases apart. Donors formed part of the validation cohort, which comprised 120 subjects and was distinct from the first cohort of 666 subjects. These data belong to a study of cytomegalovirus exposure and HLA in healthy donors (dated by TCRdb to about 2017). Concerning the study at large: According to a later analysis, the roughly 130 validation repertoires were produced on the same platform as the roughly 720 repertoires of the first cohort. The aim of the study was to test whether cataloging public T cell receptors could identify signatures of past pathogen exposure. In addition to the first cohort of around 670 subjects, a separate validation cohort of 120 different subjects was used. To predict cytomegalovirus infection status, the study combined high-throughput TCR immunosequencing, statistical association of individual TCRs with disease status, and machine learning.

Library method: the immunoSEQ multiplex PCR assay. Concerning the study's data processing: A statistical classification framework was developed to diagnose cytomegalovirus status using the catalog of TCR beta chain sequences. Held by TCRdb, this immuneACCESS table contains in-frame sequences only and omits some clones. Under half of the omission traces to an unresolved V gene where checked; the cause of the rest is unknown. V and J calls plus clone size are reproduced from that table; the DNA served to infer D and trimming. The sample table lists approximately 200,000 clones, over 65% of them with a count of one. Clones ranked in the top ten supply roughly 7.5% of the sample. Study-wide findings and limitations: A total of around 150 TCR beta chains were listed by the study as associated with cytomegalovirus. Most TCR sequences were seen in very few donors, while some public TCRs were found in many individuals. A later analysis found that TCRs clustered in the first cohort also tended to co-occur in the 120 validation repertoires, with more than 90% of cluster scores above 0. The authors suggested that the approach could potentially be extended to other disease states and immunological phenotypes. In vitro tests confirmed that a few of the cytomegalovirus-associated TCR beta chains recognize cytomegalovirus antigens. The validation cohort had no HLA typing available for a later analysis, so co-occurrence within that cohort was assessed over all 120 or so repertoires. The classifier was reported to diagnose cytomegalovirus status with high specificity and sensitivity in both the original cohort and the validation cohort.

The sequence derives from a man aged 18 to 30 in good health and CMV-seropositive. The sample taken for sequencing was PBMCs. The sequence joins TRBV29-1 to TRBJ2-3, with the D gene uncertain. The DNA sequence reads TGCAGCGTTGACGGCACAGATACGCAGTATTTT. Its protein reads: CSVDGTDTQYF.